The 20 T cell receptor beta chains reported below all come from one sample, sequenced in a study of technical replicates of blood from a few donors. The data were produced by immunoSEQ multiplex PCR, yet TCRdb's version contains in-frame clones alone and is incomplete. The sample has roughly 66,000 clones, approximately 83% seen once; the top ten hold 5.1%. Sequenced sample: PBMCs. The receptors were gathered from a human donor in good health. Some clones in this sample may be carry-over from other donors' samples.

The chain couples TRBV10-3 to TRBJ1-6; tentative D call: TRBD1 (5 bases). Per germline, CDR1 ENHRY and CDR2 SYGVKD. Trimming removed 6 bases at V and 6 bases at J, with 9 bases between. The CDR3 is 13 residues long. CDR3 residues: CAIRGEGNSPLHF. CDR3 nucleotides: TGTGCCATCAGGGGGGAGGGTAATTCACCCCTCCACTTT.

This rearrangement joins TRBV7-9 to TRBJ2-7; no clear D gene. V was clipped by 0 bases and J by 2 bases, with 8 bases between them. The CDR3 has 14 residues. Germline V CDR1 and CDR2: SEHNR, FQNEAQ (reference sequence). CDR3: CASSLASVPYEQYF. The CDR3 nucleotides are TGTGCCAGCAGCTTAGCCTCAGTCCCCTACGAGCAGTACTTC.

CDR3 DNA sequence: TGTGCCAGCAGTGCCTCCGGGACAGGGATTACAGACACTGAAGCTTTCTTT. Encoded protein: CASSASGTGITDTEAFF. This chain uses TRBV6-1 with TRBJ1-1; 9 nucleotides line up with TRBD1. Germline lookup yields CDR1 MNHNS and CDR2 SASEGT. There are 17 residues in the CDR3. The junction had 12 bases not matched to a gene; V was cut back by 4 bases and J by 3 bases.

This clone was detected once. The chain links TRBV30 to TRBJ1-2; D is undetermined. This CDR3 contains 13 residues. V shed 4 bases and J shed 8 bases, with 17 bases lying between them. In germline, CDR1 is GTSNPN, CDR2 SVGIG (reference sequence). CDR3: CAWNIREAAGYTF. Written as DNA, the CDR3 is TGTGCCTGGAACATACGGGAGGCGGCCGGCTACACCTTC.

The CDR3 region is CASRAGLAGVETQYF. For the CDR3, the DNA is TGCGCCAGCCGGGCGGGACTAGCGGGGGTTGAGACCCAGTACTTC. V usage is TRBV4-1 and J usage is TRBJ2-5, with 14 bases identical to TRBD2. The CDR3 extends over 15 amino acids. Unmatched junction bases numbered 7, after V lost 8 bases and J lost 5 bases. Per the germline V gene, CDR1 is MGHRA and CDR2 is YSYEKL.

This clone was seen only a few times. The rearrangement uses TRBV6-1 and TRBJ2-2; TRBD2 agrees at 8 bases. V shed 4 bases and J 0 bases; nucleotides not matched to a gene: 7. This CDR3 comprises 17 residues. CDR1 is MNHNS, CDR2 SASEGT, per germline. The CDR3 sequence is CASSVTSVRTNTGELFF. The CDR3 DNA sequence: TGTGCCAGCAGTGTGACTAGCGTTCGAACGAACACCGGGGAGCTGTTTTTT.

The gene calls are TRBV4-3 and TRBJ2-7, with 9 positions matching TRBD2. The CDR3 contains 14 residues. The V gene's germline CDR1 is LGHNA and CDR2 YSLEER. The V gene end was trimmed by 0 bases and the J gene end by 4 bases; junction bases not matched to a gene: 1. CDR3: CASSQELAGYEQYF. CDR3 in DNA: TGCGCCAGCAGCCAAGAGCTAGCGGGGTACGAGCAGTACTTC.

The chain couples TRBV5-5 to TRBJ1-1; perhaps TRBD1 as D (6 bases). V was pared by 5 bases and J by 0 bases, with 20 bases between. The germline V gene encodes CDR1 SGHKS and CDR2 YYEKEE (reference sequence). CDR3 size: 17 residues. This CDR3 is CASSLILQGLMNTEAFF. DNA for the CDR3: TGTGCCAGCAGTTTAATCCTACAGGGCCTCATGAACACTGAAGCTTTCTTT.

The DNA of the CDR3 is TGCGCCAGCAGCCAAGCGGGACAGGGTCCCACCGGGGAGCTGTTTTTT. Its translation is CASSQAGQGPTGELFF. The chain has TRBV4-3 and TRBJ2-2; 9 bases match TRBD1. From germline, CDR1 is LGHNA and CDR2 YSLEER. This CDR3 has 16 residues. V lost 1 base and J lost 4; bases outside the gene matches: 4.

The CDR3, as DNA: TGCGCCAGCAGCTCATCCGTGGGCCTGAACACCGGGGAGCTGTTTTTT. This codes for CASSSSVGLNTGELFF. The chain employs TRBV5-1 and TRBJ2-2; D is undetermined. The CDR3 sequence is 16 residues long. Trimming took off 3 bases at V and 1 base at J, with 13 bases between the two ends. CDR1 and CDR2 from the germline V gene are SGHRS and YFSETQ.

This rearrangement joins TRBV7-8 to TRBJ2-7; D is uncertain. The CDR3 covers 12 residues. The germline CDR1 and CDR2 sequences are SGHVS and FQNEAQ. V was trimmed by 3 bases and J by 4 bases, leaving 7 bases between them. This CDR3 reads CASSLSGYEQYF. DNA for the CDR3: TGTGCCAGCAGCTTGTCCGGGTACGAGCAGTACTTC.

This clone was seen just once. The gene calls are TRBV18 and TRBJ1-1; TRBD1 might be the D (5 bases). Trimming shortened V by 0 bases and J by 5 bases, and 7 bases separated the two germline ends. Germline V gene data show CDR1 as KGHSH and CDR2 as LQKENI. The CDR3 is made up of 13 amino acids. The chain's CDR3 is CASSPPPGTEAFF. The CDR3 nucleotides are TGTGCCAGCTCACCACCTCCAGGGACTGAAGCTTTCTTT.

The chain is built from TRBV5-1 and TRBJ2-2; perhaps TRBD2 as D (6 bases). The germline V gene has CDR1 SGHRS and CDR2 YFSETQ. The CDR3 totals 15 residues. Trimming removed 5 bases at V and 2 bases at J, with 13 bases between. This chain's CDR3 is CASSFPGLNTGELFF. DNA of the CDR3: TGCGCCAGCAGTTTCCCGGGACTTAACACCGGGGAGCTGTTTTTT.

The chain joins TRBV6-1 to TRBJ2-5; 9 nucleotides align to TRBD2. This CDR3 is built from 18 residues. The J segment lost 5 bases and the V segment lost 1 base, leaving 14 bases of the junction unmatched. Germline V gene sequence: CDR1 MNHNS, CDR2 SASEGT. CDR3 coding DNA: TGTGCCAGCAGTGAAGGGCGGGGGGGAGCGGGAGTCGGGGAGACCCAGTACTTC. Its protein is CASSEGRGGAGVGETQYF.

The V gene is TRBV5-6, the J gene TRBJ2-7, with TRBD2 matching over 12 bases. This CDR3 is 15 amino acids long. V shed 4 bases, J shed 4 bases, and the junction held 6 bases outside the gene matches. In germline, CDR1 is SGHDT, CDR2 YYEEEE. Here the CDR3 reads CASSMWTSGAYEQYF. DNA of the CDR3: TGTGCCAGCAGCATGTGGACTAGCGGGGCGTACGAGCAGTACTTC.

The chain combines TRBV4-3 with TRBJ1-1, with 8 bases that match TRBD1. This CDR3 is built from 21 residues. Germline V gives CDR1 LGHNA, CDR2 YSLEER. J was trimmed by 1 base and V by 1 base; bases with no gene match: 20. CDR3 nucleotides: TGCGCCAGCAGCCAAGTAGTATCGAGTGGAAACAGGGGGTCTCGGAACACTGAAGCTTTCTTT. Translation gives CASSQVVSSGNRGSRNTEAFF.

The V gene is TRBV4-2, the J gene TRBJ2-7, with D possibly being TRBD2 (6 bases). The CDR3 totals 16 residues. The germline CDR1 and CDR2 sequences are LGHNA and YNFKEQ. V was shortened by 3 bases and J by 3 bases, with 18 bases between the two germline ends. This CDR3 reads CASSQAWSSGVYEQYF. The CDR3 nucleotides read TGTGCCAGCAGCCAGGCCTGGAGTAGCGGAGTCTACGAGCAGTACTTC.

V gene TRBV4-2 combines with J gene TRBJ1-2; D may be TRBD1 (6 bases). The CDR3 extends over 12 amino acids. Germline loops: CDR1 LGHNA, CDR2 YNFKEQ. V lost 7 bases and J lost 2, with 8 bases in between. The CDR3, as DNA: TGTGCCAGCACGCAGGGGAACTATGGCTACACCTTC. Its protein is CASTQGNYGYTF.

Here the CDR3 DNA reads TGTGCCAGCAGTCCGACCTTGGGAGGTCAGCCCCAGCATTTT. Protein sequence: CASSPTLGGQPQHF. V gene TRBV6-5 combines with J gene TRBJ1-5; no firm D call. CDR3 size: 14 residues. V was trimmed by 5 bases and J by 6 bases, leaving 14 bases between them. Looked up from germline, CDR1 is MNHEY and CDR2 is SVGAGI.

The chain uses TRBV7-2 and TRBJ2-7, with D maybe TRBD1 (5 bases). The length of the CDR3 is 15 residues. CDR1 is SGHTA, CDR2 FQGNSA, per germline. Trimming stripped 0 bases from V and 3 bases from J, with 12 bases between. The CDR3 here is CASSLADSQGYEQYF. The CDR3 region has the DNA TGTGCCAGCAGCTTAGCCGACAGCCAAGGCTACGAGCAGTACTTC.